This T cell receptor (beta chain) comes out of a study of cytomegalovirus exposure and HLA in healthy donors (dated by TCRdb to the late 2010s). Broadly, across the study: An earlier analysis of roughly 570 of the donors reported around 280 Gb of sequence data and 117 million unique TCR beta sequences obtained from 150 million to 200 million T cells. In an earlier analysis of 500 to 650 of the donors, high-throughput TCR beta sequencing was used to judge whether each TCR beta V gene segment behaved as functional or pseudogenic. Among 350 to 400 genotyped donors of the cohort, an average of roughly 240,000 unique TCR beta nucleotide sequences were sequenced per donor, about a sixth of them non-productive. Of the roughly 390 genotyped donors, about 84% fell in the genetic ancestry cluster associated with self-reported Caucasian donors. The study used immunosequencing to profile the T cell repertoires of 666 subjects and linked those repertoires to cytomegalovirus serostatus. A separate validation cohort of 100 to 150 different subjects was used in addition to the roughly 670-subject first cohort. Donor age, sex, ethnicity and CMV serostatus were collected together with the repertoire data. The aim of the study was to test whether cataloging public T cell receptors could identify signatures of past pathogen exposure. The study combined high-throughput TCR immunosequencing, statistical association of individual TCRs with disease status, and machine learning to predict cytomegalovirus infection status. Rather than using new phenotypic data, the later analysis identified candidate immune exposures from TCR beta sequences and from how often those sequences occurred across donors. Class I and class II HLA loci were covered by the typing at four-digit resolution. Several DR-DQ haplotypes were handled as single units for association and clustering, since linkage in the cohort was strong. The number of donors typed differed by locus, with 629-630 for A, B, C, DRB1 and DQB1, around 560 for DQA1, 606 for DPA1, and around 450 for DPB1. A later genetic analysis used genome-wide SNP genotypes for about 65% of the 666 donors, treating that subset as a discovery cohort. A later analysis re-examined previously published TCR beta repertoires from more than 600 donors and added high-resolution HLA genotyping to investigate patterns of TCR occurrence. An early release covering some 640 HLA-typed donors comprised about 310 gigabases of sequencing data and approximately 85 million unique TCR sequences. All discovery cohort repertoires had been generated using a single sequencing platform. Overall study outcomes, separate from this receptor: In vitro tests confirmed that a few of the cytomegalovirus-associated TCR beta chains recognize cytomegalovirus antigens. For the cohort, immune exposure information was limited to CMV serostatus. Most TCR sequences were seen in very few donors, while some public TCRs were found in many individuals. Broadly in line with IMGT annotations, most TCR beta V segments showed up in productive rearrangements about 90% or about 30% of the time in an earlier analysis of around 550 of the donors. The cohort was sequenced for TCR beta chains only, and without alpha or paired-chain data the features that could be detected were limited. Strong co-occurrence of HLA alleles, especially DR and DQ, made assigning TCR associations to individual alleles difficult. Correlated functional status among segregating V segments might reflect linkage disequilibrium, but an unknown experimental factor could not be ruled out. Because counts were too low, seventeen rarely observed V segments, including chromosome 9 orphons, were excluded from the earlier analysis of a few hundred of the donors. A cluster of highly shared sequence variants was judged likely to be a technical artifact of the sequencing pipeline. In a later analysis, several top co-occurrence clusters were reported to appear linked to parvovirus B19, influenza, CMV and Epstein-Barr virus. According to a later analysis, most CMV-associated TCR beta chains appeared to be HLA-restricted, and the HLA associations seemed to be driven largely by CMV exposure. The study listed 150 to 200 TCR beta chains as associated with cytomegalovirus. Because HLA typing was missing for some donors at each locus, association tests included only the typed subset. The classifier was reported to diagnose cytomegalovirus status with high specificity and sensitivity in both the original cohort and the validation cohort. The presence/absence analyses assumed that sequencing depth was roughly uniform across donors, and that assumption may not be true. A further reported finding was that TCR beta sequences accurately predicted the HLA-A and HLA-B alleles for most subjects in the first cohort. A later genetic analysis associated a missense DCLRE1C variant with V-gene and J-gene trimming of TCR beta chains, and an independent cohort replicated the association. According to a later analysis, TCR association rates differed among HLA loci, with DRB1 alleles showing the most associated TCRs and HLA-C alleles showing the fewest. In a later analysis, HLA-associated TCR beta chains were found to be more clonally expanded and to have lower generation probabilities than equally common non-associated chains. The authors suggested that the approach could potentially be generalized to other disease states and immunological phenotypes. In a later genetic analysis, fewer N-insertions in productive TCRs were reported among donors in an Asian-associated ancestry cluster than the roughly 700-donor mean. In a later analysis, some 17,000 TCR beta sequences were associated with specific HLA alleles at a false discovery rate of 0.05.

Libraries were made using the immunoSEQ multiplex PCR assay. For the multiplex PCR, a mixture combining 60 forward primers for TCR Vbeta segments and 13 reverse primers for TCR Jbeta segments was used. Amplification of the CDR3 region of rearranged TCR beta genes was performed with a multiplex PCR assay on genomic DNA. The amplified TCR beta libraries were sequenced on the Illumina HiSeq System as 87-base-pair reads. The study's own analysis went as follows. Across the 670 or so repertoires, a later analysis counted approximately 83 million unique TCR beta chains, roughly 11 million of which were shared by at least two donors. A nearest-neighbor algorithm error-corrected the raw reads and collapsed the reads into unique sequences, merging closely related sequences to remove PCR and sequencing errors. V, D and J gene segments were assigned by aligning CDR3 sequences to IMGT reference sequences. For a sequence to be retained, a match of at least six nucleotides to both a V gene segment and a J gene segment was required. A rearrangement counted as productive if the CDR3 had no stop codons and remained in frame with V and J, and every other rearrangement counted as non-productive. Following IMGT convention, CDR3 was defined as the stretch from the second conserved V-encoded cysteine up to the conserved J-encoded phenylalanine. In an earlier analysis of around 600 of the donors, sequences lacking an unambiguous match to a single V gene segment were excluded. An earlier analysis of several hundred of the donors classified V segments as functional when productive rearrangements were above 56.7% and as segregating when the standard deviation between donors was above 5%. A statistical classification framework was built to diagnose cytomegalovirus status from the catalog of TCR beta chain sequences. In a later analysis, V and J genes were assigned by comparing TCR nucleotide sequences against IMGT/GENE-DB human TR gene sequences. In a later analysis, CDR3 sequences and most-parsimonious VDJ recombination scenarios were assigned using the TCRdist pipeline. A later analysis defined each TCR beta chain by its CDR3 amino acid sequence plus V-gene family, and excluded reads lacking a unique V-gene family. To address suspected cross-contamination and a sequencing artifact, a later analysis removed roughly 640 highly shared, low-generation-probability nucleotide sequences. In a later analysis, a clonal expansion index was calculated for each public chain from normalized within-repertoire ranks of inferred template counts. In a later analysis, generation probabilities were computed using a VDJ recombination model fitted to out-of-frame rearrangements, and the results were checked against IGoR. In a later analysis, TCR-TCR, TCR-HLA and TCR-CMV co-occurrence was scored with hypergeometric tests, and a repertoire-size bias correction was applied to TCR pairs. To estimate false discovery rates, a later analysis permuted the HLA or CMV assignments 20 times. A later analysis grouped co-occurring TCRs with DBSCAN, adding TCRdist sequence similarity when clustering within HLA-allele-positive subsets. For co-occurrence clustering, repertoires with fewer than 30,000 or more than 120,000 public chains were excluded, along with roughly 5 repertoires with anomalous nucleotide sharing. Entries here come from immuneACCESS through TCRdb and include only in-frame sequences with V and J called. Some clones fail to appear in such tables; in the studies checked, an unresolved V gene covers under half of the shortfall, and the cause of the remainder is unknown. The V and J calls and clone size are taken from that table; D and trimming were inferred from the DNA. This sample has 45,000 to 65,000 clones in its table, and under 90% of those were observed once. The ten largest clones add up to approximately 2.8% of the sample.

The cohort comprised around 700 healthy bone marrow donors. Cohort members were all nominally healthy when sampled, although unrecorded immune exposures were likely present. The donor was CMV seronegative and was included in the group of several hundred seronegative cohort members. Every donor gave a peripheral blood sample, and the peripheral blood mononuclear cells from that sample were used for TCR beta sequencing. Genomic DNA extraction from the blood cell samples was performed with the Qiagen DNeasy Blood Extraction Kit. Points on this clone: Its antigen specificity is not known. Base qualities are missing; no much larger clone stands one base away.

Sequenced input: PBMCs. This sequence was found in a woman under 30 in good health and CMV-seronegative.

The CDR3 loop reads CASSDKAGGSNEQFF. In nucleotides, the sequence is TGTGCCAGCAGTGACAAGGCAGGTGGGTCCAATGAGCAGTTCTTC. The chain links TRBV6-4 with TRBJ2-1, with the D gene call left open. The CDR3 starts with the cysteine, ends with the phenylalanine, and has 15 residues. Left in the record is the CDR3 DNA by itself, 45 bases read in frame from the first base. V is cut by 2 bases and J by 6 bases, and the space between the germline ends is 14 bases. Based on the germline V gene, the CDR1 and CDR2 sequences are MRHNA and SNTAGT.